These T cell receptor beta chains were read from a single sample in a study of T cell repertoires in cytomegalovirus infection. No antigen has been identified for these receptors. TCRdb reprocessed the reads via MiXCR and lists one record per CDR3 protein. The sample holds under 90,000 distinct CDR3 sequences, approximately 22% seen once. The sequencing sample was made of PBMCs, sequenced either directly or after in vitro stimulation (not recorded which). These receptors originate from a human donor in good health (CMV status not recorded). Some clones in this sample may be carry-over from other donors' samples. Each CDR3 is given with its conserved first and last residue. The D gene is left open where the match is weak. Size values are once, few and many counts, or a class for expanded clones, and some rows have none.

d_gene	j_gene	abundance	v_gene	CDR3aa	CDR3nt
-	TRBJ2-5	few	TRBV5-8	CASSPWGVSQETQYF	TGTGCCAGCAGCCCGTGGGGGGTCAGCCAAGAGACCCAGTACTTC
-	TRBJ1-2	-	TRBV9	CASSVEGLGGYGYTF	TGTGCCAGCAGCGTAGAAGGTTTAGGGGGCTATGGCTACACCTTC
-	TRBJ1-2	few	TRBV19	CASKGTEYGYTF	TGTGCCAGTAAGGGGACGGAGTATGGCTACACCTTC
-	TRBJ1-1	few	TRBV29-1	CSAQVQNTEAFF	TGCAGCGCCCAGGTACAGAACACTGAAGCTTTCTTT
-	TRBJ2-1	-	TRBV28	CASSYRQVLHYNEQFF	TGTGCCAGCAGTTACCGACAGGTTCTGCATTACAATGAGCAGTTCTTC
TRBD1	TRBJ1-1	many	TRBV19	CASSARGGRDTEAFF	TGTGCCAGTAGTGCCCGAGGGGGCAGGGACACTGAAGCTTTCTTT
TRBD1	TRBJ1-1	many	TRBV7-2	CASSPSGAGGMDAFF	TGTGCCAGCAGCCCTAGCGGAGCAGGGGGAATGGATGCTTTCTTT
TRBD1	TRBJ1-5	-	TRBV28	CASSRGQLNQPQHF	TGTGCCAGCAGTAGGGGACAGCTCAATCAGCCCCAGCATTTT
-	TRBJ2-2	-	TRBV12-3/TRBV12-4	CASSLDSGTFGELFF	TGTGCCAGCAGTTTAGACTCAGGGACGTTCGGGGAGCTGTTTTTT
TRBD1	TRBJ1-1	-	TRBV4-1	CASSQEGRGLMNTEAFF	TGCGCCAGCAGCCAAGAGGGCAGGGGGCTCATGAACACTGAAGCTTTCTTT
-	TRBJ1-3	many	TRBV7-2	CASSSGGGNTIYF	TGTGCCAGCAGCTCCGGAGGAGGAAACACCATATATTTT
-	TRBJ1-2	-	TRBV7-8	CASSFEGTNYGYTF	TGTGCCAGCAGCTTCGAGGGAACTAACTATGGCTACACCTTC
TRBD2	TRBJ2-2	few	TRBV24-1	CATSDPGTRRSGELFF	TGTGCCACCAGTGACCCCGGGACTAGGAGGAGCGGGGAGCTGTTTTTT
-	TRBJ2-2	-	TRBV24-1	CATSEQWLGTGELFF	TGTGCCACCAGTGAGCAGTGGTTGGGCACCGGGGAGCTGTTTTTT
-	TRBJ2-1	few	TRBV5-6	CASSLGVEQFF	TGTGCCAGCAGCTTGGGAGTAGAGCAGTTCTTC
TRBD2	TRBJ2-2	many	TRBV7-2	CASSLPSGIITGELFF	TGTGCCAGCAGCTTACCGAGCGGGATTATAACCGGGGAGCTGTTTTTT
-	TRBJ1-1	few	TRBV7-8	CASSLLLPGGNTEAFF	TGTGCCAGCAGCTTATTACTTCCCGGAGGGAACACTGAAGCTTTCTTT
-	TRBJ2-3	-	TRBV6-2/TRBV6-3	CASSYGTRHTDTQYF	TGTGCCAGCAGTTACGGGACTCGACACACAGATACGCAGTATTTT
-	TRBJ1-6	few	TRBV7-2	CASGLARRADSPLHF	TGTGCCAGCGGCTTAGCAAGAAGGGCGGATTCACCCCTCCACTTT
-	TRBJ2-7	-	TRBV5-1	CASSLWGSYEQYF	TGCGCCAGCAGCTTGTGGGGCTCCTACGAGCAGTACTTC
TRBD1	TRBJ1-2	few	TRBV7-2	CASSLDRGRGYTF	TGTGCCAGCAGCCTAGACAGGGGGCGGGGCTACACCTTC
TRBD1	TRBJ1-2	-	TRBV18	CASSPRGTGDYGYTF	TGTGCCAGCTCACCACGGGGGACAGGGGACTATGGCTACACCTTC
TRBD1	TRBJ1-1	-	TRBV19	CASSMTGGTEAFF	TGTGCCAGTAGTATGACAGGGGGGACTGAAGCTTTCTTT
TRBD1	TRBJ2-1	-	TRBV7-7	CASSRGQGNGEQFF	TGTGCTAGCAGCCGGGGACAGGGGAACGGTGAGCAGTTCTTC
TRBD1	TRBJ2-4	few	TRBV7-9	CASSTDRENIQYF	TGTGCCAGCAGCACAGACAGGGAAAACATTCAGTACTTC
-	TRBJ1-2	many	TRBV7-2	CASSPTITGLDGYTF	TGTGCCAGCAGCCCGACCATTACAGGGTTGGATGGCTACACCTTC
-	TRBJ1-1	few	TRBV29-1	CSSLGVSLGNTEAFF	TGCAGCTCTCTGGGGGTGAGTTTGGGGAACACTGAAGCTTTCTTT
TRBD2	TRBJ2-2	-	TRBV6-2/TRBV6-3	CASSLTSGRAVGELFF	TGTGCCAGCAGTCTGACTAGCGGGAGAGCGGTCGGGGAGCTGTTTTTT